The 20 T cell receptor beta chains below all came from one sample that was sequenced in a study of early T cells in non-severe SARS-CoV-2 infection. TCRdb reanalysed the 5' RACE reads using MiXCR and keeps one entry per CDR3 protein. The data show 55,000 to 70,000 distinct CDR3 sequences, 5.5% to 6.5% seen once. What was sequenced was whole blood. All receptors derive from an adult who was a healthcare worker with PCR-confirmed SARS-CoV-2 infection or an uninfected control (not recorded which).

This clonotype was detected ten times or more. The V gene is TRBV29-1, the J gene TRBJ1-2; D unclear. The V gene's germline CDR1 is SQVTM and CDR2 ANQGSEA. This CDR3 comprises 14 residues. Trimming stripped 0 bases from V and 4 bases from J, with 12 bases between. The CDR3 sequence is CSVEDRQVLYGYTF. The CDR3 DNA follows: TGCAGCGTTGAAGATCGTCAAGTCCTCTATGGCTACACCTTC.

This chain joins TRBV12-3 or TRBV12-4 and TRBJ2-3, with 7 bases fitting TRBD2. There are 16 residues in the CDR3. J gave up 1 base and V 2 bases, and 6 bases lay outside the gene matches. CDR3 sequence: CASSLPLGGGTDTQYF. The CDR3 nucleotides read TGTGCCAGCAGTTTACCCCTGGGGGGGGGCACAGATACGCAGTATTTT.

This clonotype was seen many times. The genes are TRBV15 and TRBJ2-1; D gene ambiguous. The V end lost 5 bases, the J end lost 5 bases, and 10 bases lay between the germline ends. CDR1 and CDR2 from the germline V gene are LNHNV and YYDKDF (reference sequence). The CDR3 has 13 amino acids. The CDR3 is CATSRRLDNEQFF. As DNA, the CDR3 is TGTGCCACCAGCCGTCGACTGGACAATGAGCAGTTCTTC.

This clonotype was seen many times. The J gene is TRBJ2-5, the V gene TRBV19, with TRBD2 as a possible D gene (5 bases). Trimming stripped 2 bases from V and 2 bases from J, with 9 bases between. The germline V gene encodes CDR1 LNHDA and CDR2 SQIVND (reference sequence). CDR3 length equals 14 residues. CDR3 amino acids: CASSIRTGQETQYF. In nucleotides, the CDR3 is TGTGCCAGTAGTATAAGGACTGGACAAGAGACCCAGTACTTC.

A remark on this clonotype: A much larger clone differs from this one at a single base, so this may be a read error. This chain joins TRBV6-2 or TRBV6-3 and TRBJ2-5, with D unresolved. Trimming cost V 4 bases and J 5 bases, with 14 bases left between them. Germline V lookup: CDR1 MNHEY, CDR2 SVGEGT. The CDR3 is made up of 14 amino acids. The CDR3 is CASSSHMGWETQYF. CDR3 coding DNA: TGTGCCAGCAGTTCGCACATGGGTTGGGAGACCCAGTACTTC.

This clonotype occurred many times. The CDR3 nucleotides are TGTGCCAGCAGTCGAAGGGGGCGTAGGACCGTCAATTATAGCACAGATACGCAGTATTTT. Its translation is CASSRRGRRTVNYSTDTQYF. The chain combines TRBV27 with TRBJ2-3; TRBD1 aligns across 7 bases. CDR3 length: 20 residues. The ends lost 5 bases at V and 0 bases at J; junction bases unmatched: 20. Germline CDR1 and CDR2: MNHEY and SMNVEV (reference sequence).

In this sample, this clonotype turned up many times. V and J are TRBV20-1 and TRBJ1-1; D gene unclear. Deletions cut 3 bases from V and 4 bases from J, with 15 bases between. This CDR3 has 14 amino acids. Germline assignment: CDR1 DFQATT and CDR2 SNEGSKA (reference sequence). CDR3 amino acids: CSARPPGSSTEAFF. DNA of the CDR3: TGCAGTGCTAGGCCCCCAGGCAGCAGCACTGAAGCTTTCTTT.

The sample holds many counts of this clonotype. The V call is TRBV5-5, the J call TRBJ2-3; D is unresolved. CDR1 is SGHKS and CDR2 is YYEKEE in the germline V gene (reference sequence). The CDR3 length is 13 residues. The V end lost 4 bases, the J end lost 2 bases, and 8 bases lay between the germline ends. The CDR3 coding sequence is TGTGCCAGCAGCCTACAGAACACAGATACGCAGTATTTT. This encodes CASSLQNTDTQYF.

There are many counts of this clonotype. The chain employs TRBV2 and TRBJ1-3; D is unresolved. V dropped 4 bases and J dropped 2 bases, with 18 bases sitting between them. From germline, CDR1 is SNHLY and CDR2 FYNNEI. CDR3 length: 17 amino acids. The CDR3 region has the DNA TGTGCCAGCAGTGTCTCCCCTTCTCCGGGTGCTGGAAACACCATATATTTT. Its protein product is CASSVSPSPGAGNTIYF.

This clonotype was recorded many times. The genes are TRBV7-2 and TRBJ2-5; 8 positions agree with TRBD2. Germline CDR1 and CDR2: SGHTA and FQGNSA. The junction had 7 bases not matched to a gene; V was cut back by 2 bases and J by 5 bases. This CDR3 has 15 amino acids. CDR3 loop: CASSLSAGGHETQYF. The CDR3 bases are TGTGCCAGCAGCTTAAGCGCGGGGGGACACGAGACCCAGTACTTC.

The table lists this clonotype with many counts. CDR3 region: CASSQTFGEDEQYF. CDR3 sequence (DNA): TGTGCCAGCAGCCAAACCTTTGGGGAGGACGAGCAGTACTTC. The chain links TRBV4-2 to TRBJ2-7; a weak D match, TRBD2 (6 bases). In germline, CDR1 is LGHNA, CDR2 YNFKEQ. With 2 bases removed from V and 5 bases from J, the gap between germline ends came to 13 bases. This CDR3 comprises 14 residues.

This clonotype was recorded at least ten times. The chain has TRBV6-2 or TRBV6-3 and TRBJ2-1; 9 bases align to TRBD1. This CDR3 comprises 14 residues. V lost 0 bases to trimming and J lost 6 bases; unmatched junction nucleotides: 0. Germline values: CDR1 MNHEY, CDR2 SVGEGT. The CDR3 here is CASSYSTGGNEQFF. CDR3 nucleotide sequence: TGTGCCAGCAGTTACTCGACAGGGGGCAATGAGCAGTTCTTC.

This clonotype was observed many times. The genes are TRBV7-6 and TRBJ2-7; D remains ambiguous. Germline V gives CDR1 SGHVS, CDR2 FNYEAQ. This CDR3 comprises 15 residues. Trimming left V 5 bases short and J 0 bases short, with 14 bases between. As DNA, the CDR3 is TGTGCCAGCAGCCAATATCCCATCCGCTCCTACGAGCAGTACTTC. It yields the protein CASSQYPIRSYEQYF.

Ten or more counts support this clonotype. The chain recombines TRBV7-8 with TRBJ1-5; the match to TRBD1 covers 8 bases. The CDR3 contains 20 residues. J was trimmed by 0 bases and V by 4 bases; bases with no gene match: 17. CDR1 is SGHVS, CDR2 FQNEAQ, per germline. The CDR3 here is CASSSLIPRAGGFSNQPQHF. The CDR3 DNA follows: TGTGCCAGCAGCTCCCTCATCCCAAGGGCAGGGGGCTTTAGCAATCAGCCCCAGCATTTT.

The sample holds many counts of this clonotype. CDR3 region: CASSVSGLEEQYF. The CDR3 DNA follows: TGTGCCAGTAGTGTTTCCGGACTGGAGGAGCAGTACTTC. The genes are TRBV19 and TRBJ2-7; D is possibly TRBD2 (5 bases). Trimming cost V 5 bases and J 7 bases, with 15 bases left between them. Germline lookup yields CDR1 LNHDA and CDR2 SQIVND (reference sequence). The CDR3 consists of 13 residues.

The sample holds many counts of this clonotype. V usage is TRBV24-1 and J usage is TRBJ2-1; the match to TRBD2 covers 10 bases. Trimming removed 4 bases from V and 2 bases from J; junction bases left unmatched: 4. This CDR3 contains 16 residues. Looked up from germline, CDR1 is KGHDR and CDR2 is SFDVKD. The CDR3: CATSDTSGVTYNEQFF. CDR3 in DNA: TGTGCCACCAGTGACACTAGCGGGGTTACCTACAATGAGCAGTTCTTC.

The V and J genes are TRBV12-3 or TRBV12-4 and TRBJ2-1, with unresolved D. This CDR3 is 13 amino acids long. Trimming removed 3 bases at V and 9 bases at J, with 12 bases between. The chain's CDR3 is CASSFGSPGEQFF. CDR3 coding DNA: TGTGCCAGCAGTTTTGGCTCCCCTGGTGAGCAGTTCTTC.

This rearrangement joins TRBV13 to TRBJ2-2, with D possibly TRBD2 on 6 matching bases. Trimming stripped 4 bases from V and 6 bases from J, with 21 bases between. The CDR3 is 17 amino acids. CDR1 and CDR2 (germline): PRHDT, FYEKMQ (reference sequence). CDR3 loop: CASSSRLSRRGAGELFF. In DNA, the CDR3 is TGTGCCAGCAGCTCCCGGCTCTCTAGGAGGGGCGCCGGGGAGCTGTTTTTT.

Ten or more counts support this clonotype. V is TRBV12-3 or TRBV12-4 and J is TRBJ1-2, with D perhaps matching TRBD1 (5 bases). There are 14 residues in the CDR3. Trimming stripped 1 base from V and 8 bases from J, with 14 bases between. CDR3 protein: CASSLGGRVEGYTF. CDR3 DNA: TGTGCCAGCAGTTTAGGAGGCAGGGTGGAGGGCTACACCTTC.

This clonotype was found many times. The V and J genes are TRBV10-2 and TRBJ2-7; D gene ambiguous. The CDR3 is made up of 15 amino acids. Looked up from germline, CDR1 is WSHSY and CDR2 is SAAADI. V was pared by 2 bases and J by 3 bases, with 14 bases between. DNA for the CDR3: TGCGCCAGCAGTGAGAATCTAGGGAATGACTACGAGCAGTACTTC. Translating it yields CASSENLGNDYEQYF.